Listed below are T cell receptor beta chains from one sample, sequenced in a study of CXCR3-negative and CXCR3-positive naive CD8 T cells. From the 5' RACE reads, TCRdb lists one entry per CDR3 protein and no DNA. The sample table includes about 9,600 distinct CDR3 sequences. The sample was naive CXCR3- CD8+ T cells from blood. The origin of the receptors is a human donor in good health. Some clones in this sample may be carry-over from other donors' samples. Both conserved end residues are part of each CDR3. The order of the fields is clone size, J gene, V gene, CDR3 protein. The size entry is marked missing in some rows and otherwise reads once, few, many or a size class.

>medium-sized|TRBJ2-1|TRBV13
CASSLDVTEQFF
>medium-sized|TRBJ2-7|TRBV7-9
CASRSGGSSYEQYF
>medium-sized|TRBJ2-1|TRBV20-1
CSARDPLGGTSDGSYNEQFF
>NA|TRBJ1-1|TRBV4-1
CASSLGQGGTEAFF
>medium-sized|TRBJ2-5|TRBV25-1
CASSEPTSGLGETQYF
>medium-sized|TRBJ2-1|TRBV7-2
CASSWTSGAADEQFF
>medium-sized|TRBJ2-7|TRBV10-2
CASVGTSGRSVDEQYF
>NA|TRBJ2-3|TRBV29-1
CSAEGGAGTDTQYF
>NA|TRBJ2-1|TRBV29-1
CSVELGTYNEQFF
>medium-sized|TRBJ1-6|TRBV23-1
CASSRGRSSPLHF
>medium-sized|TRBJ2-5|TRBV29-1
CSVVQGREYQETQYF
>NA|TRBJ1-2|TRBV29-1
CSVGPSEAPYGYTF
>NA|TRBJ2-1|TRBV20-1
CSARRGPGEQPNNEQFF
>NA|TRBJ2-1|TRBV29-1
CSVGLNNEQFF
>NA|TRBJ2-3|TRBV2
CASSATSGLAGNTQYF
>NA|TRBJ2-3|TRBV20-1
CSAKLAGAWDTQYF
>NA|TRBJ2-1|TRBV20-1
CSASLAEYSYNEQFF
>NA|TRBJ2-7|TRBV2
CASSGLAESSYEQYF
>medium-sized|TRBJ1-1|TRBV7-9
CASRDSMNTEAFF
>NA|TRBJ2-2|TRBV29-1
CSVNTRNTGELFF
>NA|TRBJ1-6|TRBV28
CASSLGDVYYSPLHF
>NA|TRBJ2-3|TRBV18
CASSSGANTDTQYF
>medium-sized|TRBJ1-2|TRBV20-1
CSARASTVYGYTF
>NA|TRBJ2-5|TRBV5-5
CASSPWTSGVWETQYF
>NA|TRBJ2-1|TRBV29-1
CSVERYNEQFF
>NA|TRBJ1-5|TRBV7-2
CASSRDGDQPQHF
>medium-sized|TRBJ2-3|TRBV20-1
CSYKDSTDTQYF
>NA|TRBJ2-5|TRBV15
CATSRERNRKETQYF
>medium-sized|TRBJ2-4|TRBV5-1
CASSPDLAKNIQYF
>NA|TRBJ2-7|TRBV28
CASSLRDYAYEQYF
>NA|TRBJ2-5|TRBV18
CASSPPDRVVYQETQYF
>medium-sized|TRBJ2-3|TRBV2
CARTGIGTDTQYF
>NA|TRBJ2-7|TRBV4-1
CASSQAGTGENYEQYF
>NA|TRBJ2-1|TRBV29-1
CSVEGQLLAGAYNEQFF
>NA|TRBJ2-1|TRBV7-2
CASSLGGQGFYEQFF
>medium-sized|TRBJ2-1|TRBV14
CASSQAAGGPLEQFF
>NA|TRBJ2-1|TRBV20-1
CSARGGLAGVYNEQFF
>medium-sized|TRBJ2-5|TRBV4-3
CASSQDVRLAGGGVLGETQYF
>NA|TRBJ1-5|TRBV15
CATSRVAGDQPQHF
>NA|TRBJ2-2|TRBV6-1
CASSVLTGQGSGGELFF
>medium-sized|TRBJ2-5|TRBV6-5
CASSYQKQETQYF
>medium-sized|TRBJ2-1|TRBV7-9
CASSPARKGSYNEQFF
>NA|TRBJ2-3|TRBV27
CASSALLRGADTQYF
>NA|TRBJ2-1|TRBV7-8
CASSLTSTTGGEQFF
>medium-sized|TRBJ2-1|TRBV29-1
CSVHDSLSYNEQFF
>NA|TRBJ2-1|TRBV4-1
CASSQEIAGYNEQFF
>medium-sized|TRBJ2-1|TRBV20-1
CSARDRLAGGGPYNEQFF
>NA|TRBJ2-7|TRBV14
CASSPRDNLGEQYF